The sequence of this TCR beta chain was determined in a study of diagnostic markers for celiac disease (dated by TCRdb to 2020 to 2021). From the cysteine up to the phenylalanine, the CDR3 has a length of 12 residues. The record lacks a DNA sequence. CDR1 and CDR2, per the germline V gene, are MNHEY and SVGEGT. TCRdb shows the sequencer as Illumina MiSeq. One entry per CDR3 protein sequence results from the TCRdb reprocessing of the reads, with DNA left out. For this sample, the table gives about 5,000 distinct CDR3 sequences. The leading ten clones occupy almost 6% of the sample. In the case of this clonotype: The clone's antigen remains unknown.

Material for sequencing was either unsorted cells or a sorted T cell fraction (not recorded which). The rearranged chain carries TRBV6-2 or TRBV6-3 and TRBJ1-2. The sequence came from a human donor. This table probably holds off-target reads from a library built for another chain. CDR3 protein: CASTGMRDGYTF.